The clone carrying this TCR beta chain was observed once. Antigen: not known. An end of the junction differs from the germline gene, which may be a read error. Baseline, cycle 4 day 1, and cycle 7 day 1 were the blood sampling points. Germline assignment: CDR1 MNHEY and CDR2 SMNVEV (reference sequence). The CDR3 extends over 19 amino acids. Using immunoSEQ multiplex PCR, the repertoire was profiled, and TCRdb retains in-frame clones only, with some absent. The repertoire has fewer than 55,000 clones, around 80% of them found once; the top ten carry roughly 1.7%. The sample is drawn from a study of OX40 agonist ivuxolimab in advanced cancers. Study information: Patients received intravenous ivuxolimab every 2 weeks at 0.01 to 10 mg/kg. Dose-escalation patients had hepatocellular carcinoma, melanoma, renal cell or head and neck cancer. Whole-study findings and limits: The study observed clonal expansion of CD4+ and CD8+ blood T cells by week 6 at 0.1 to 3.0 mg/kg.

Sequencing used CD4+ or CD8+ T cells sorted from blood, obtained in a trial of the OX40 agonist ivuxolimab. The origin of this receptor is an adult with an advanced solid tumor such as melanoma, head and neck, liver or kidney cancer. The V call is TRBV27, the J call TRBJ2-3; D might be TRBD2 (6 bases). CDR3: CASRWGGLAGVWGTDTRYF. The CDR3 DNA reads TGTGCCAGCAGGTGGGGAGGACTGGCTGGGGTTTGGGGCACAGATACGCGGTATTTT.